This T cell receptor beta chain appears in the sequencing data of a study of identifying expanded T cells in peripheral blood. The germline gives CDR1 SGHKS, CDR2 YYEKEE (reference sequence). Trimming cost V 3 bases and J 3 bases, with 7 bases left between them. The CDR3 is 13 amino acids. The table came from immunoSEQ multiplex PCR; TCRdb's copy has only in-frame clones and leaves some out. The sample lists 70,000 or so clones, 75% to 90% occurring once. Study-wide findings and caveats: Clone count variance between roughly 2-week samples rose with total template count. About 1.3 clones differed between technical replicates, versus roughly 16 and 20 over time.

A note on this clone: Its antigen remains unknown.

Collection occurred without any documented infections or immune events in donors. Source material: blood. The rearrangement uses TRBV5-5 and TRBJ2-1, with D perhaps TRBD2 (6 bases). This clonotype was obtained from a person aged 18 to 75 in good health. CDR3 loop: CASSSGGYNEQFF. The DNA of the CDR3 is TGTGCCAGCAGCTCCGGGGGCTACAATGAGCAGTTCTTC.